Each of the 16 T cell receptor beta chains below was sequenced from the same sample in a study of HIV-infected children after antiretroviral therapy interruption. Unique molecular identifiers were included in an RNA-based 3' RACE TCR library. A single record per CDR3 protein comes from TCRdb applying MiXCR to the 3' RACE reads. The repertoire consists of 35,000 to 50,000 distinct CDR3 sequences, with approximately 7% occurring once and the leading ten covering more than 0.85%. Sample treatment: PENTA 11 planned treatment interruption arm or continuous ART arm. The specimen was CD45RA+ CD4+ T cells from PBMCs, pooled from several time points, collected from a donor given antiretroviral therapy, either interrupted or continuous. This sample's subset: naive CD4+ CD45RA+ CD45RO- T cells. The source of these receptors is a pool of human donors with HIV.

A few counts support this clonotype. V gene TRBV7-2 combines with J gene TRBJ2-5; 7 bases are shared with TRBD1. V shed 9 bases and J 1 base; nucleotides not matched to a gene: 5. The germline gives CDR1 SGHTA, CDR2 FQGNSA. CDR3 size: 13 residues. In nucleotides, the CDR3 is TGTGCCAGTCGGGACAGCCCCCAAGAGACCCAGTACTTC. This codes for CASRDSPQETQYF.

This clonotype came up many times. DNA for the CDR3: TGCAGCGTTGGTGGAATCAGCTACAATGAGCAGTTCTTC. Its translation is CSVGGISYNEQFF. The rearrangement links TRBV29-1 to TRBJ2-1, with no clear D. Trimming pared 4 bases from V and 3 bases from J, leaving 10 bases between. The CDR3 length is 13 residues. Per the germline V gene, CDR1 is SQVTM and CDR2 is ANQGSEA.

This clonotype showed up just a few times. The V and J genes are TRBV10-1 and TRBJ2-3; 11 nucleotides align to TRBD1. With V trimmed by 3 bases and J by 3 bases, 5 bases remained unmatched. The germline CDR1 and CDR2 sequences are WNHNN and SYGVQD (reference sequence). There are 16 residues in the CDR3. This chain's CDR3 is CASSEAGTGGTDTQYF. Written as DNA, the CDR3 is TGCGCCAGCAGTGAAGCGGGGACAGGGGGTACAGATACGCAGTATTTT.

In its sample, this clonotype ranks as medium-sized (0.01 to 0.1%). At one end the junction does not follow the germline gene, possibly because of a read error. The chain combines TRBV6-6 with TRBJ2-5; 12 bases align to TRBD1. Looked up from germline, CDR1 is MNHNY and CDR2 is SVGAGI (reference sequence). The CDR3 extends over 16 amino acids. This CDR3 is CASGDAAGQGAYTQYF. The DNA of the CDR3 is TGTGCCAGCGGTGATGCAGCGGGACAGGGGGCTTACACCCAGTACTTT.

As for this clonotype: A read error may explain this, as a much larger clone is one base away. The rearrangement links TRBV20-1 to TRBJ1-5; D is undetermined. The V gene's germline CDR1 is DFQATT and CDR2 SNEGSKA (reference sequence). The CDR3 runs 12 residues. Here the CDR3 DNA reads TGCAGTGCTTCTGACGGCAATCACCCCCAGCATTTT. This encodes CSASDGNHPQHF.

This clonotype was counted at least ten times. One end of the junction does not line up with germline, which may come from a read error. The chain employs TRBV6-6 and TRBJ1-1, with D uncertain. CDR3 length equals 13 residues. Germline values: CDR1 MNHNY, CDR2 SVGAGI (reference sequence). CDR3 region: CASSLGRRAEAFF. The CDR3 region has the DNA TGTGCCAGTAGTTTGGGGAGACGGGCTGAAGCTTTCTTT.

Many counts were recorded for this clonotype. The gene calls are TRBV5-6 and TRBJ2-3, with TRBD2 matching over 7 bases. The germline V gene encodes CDR1 SGHDT and CDR2 YYEEEE. The V gene end was trimmed by 1 base and the J gene end by 4 bases; junction bases not matched to a gene: 3. The CDR3 loop spans 14 amino acids. The chain's CDR3 is CASSLFAGADTQYF. The CDR3 DNA reads as TGTGCCAGCAGCTTGTTCGCGGGAGCAGATACGCAGTATTTT.

This clonotype was recorded many times. The J gene is TRBJ2-1, the V gene TRBV28, with 11 bases lining up with TRBD2. This CDR3 has 15 residues. Trimming at V came to 4 bases and at J to 3 bases, leaving 2 bases not matched to a gene. Germline V gene sequence: CDR1 MDHEN, CDR2 SYDVKM. As DNA, the CDR3 is TGTGCCAGCAGTTCTAGCGGGAGGAACTACAATGAGCAGTTCTTC. Translating it yields CASSSSGRNYNEQFF.

In its sample, this clonotype was seen many times. J is TRBJ2-7 and V is TRBV24-1; perhaps D is TRBD1 or TRBD2 (5 bases each). This CDR3 region has 14 residues. V was shortened by 6 bases and J by 4 bases, with 15 bases between the two germline ends. In germline, CDR1 is KGHDR, CDR2 SFDVKD. The CDR3 protein is CATSSVGDPYEQYF. Written as DNA, the CDR3 is TGTGCCACCAGTAGCGTAGGGGACCCGTACGAGCAGTACTTC.

In its sample, this clonotype was seen a few times. The gene calls are TRBV21-1 and TRBJ2-7. TRBV21-1 is given as a pseudogene. The CDR3 contains 14 residues. The CDR3, as DNA: TGTGCCAGCAGCTTCCGGGAGCCTACCTACGAGCAGTACTTC. Residues: CASSFREPTYEQYF.

This clonotype was found many times. The chain joins TRBV10-3 to TRBJ2-3, with 11 nucleotides matching TRBD2. Trimming took 6 bases from V and 6 from J; bases not matched to a gene: 5. This CDR3 spans 14 amino acids. Germline CDR1 reads ENHRY; CDR2 reads SYGVKD. The CDR3 reads CAIRISGGGDTQYF. The CDR3 nucleotides are TGTGCCATCAGGATTAGCGGGGGGGGGGATACGCAGTATTTT.

The sample holds many counts of this clonotype. The chain carries TRBV25-1 and TRBJ2-5; D perhaps matches TRBD1 (6 bases). The CDR3 has 15 amino acids. Trimming pared 1 base from V and 3 bases from J, leaving 12 bases between. Germline values: CDR1 MGHDK, CDR2 SYGVNS. In DNA form, the CDR3 reads TGTGCCAGCAGTGAATTAGGCCGGACAGAAGAGACCCAGTACTTC. Translation: CASSELGRTEETQYF.

This clonotype was detected many times. The chain joins TRBV5-1 to TRBJ1-2, with D unresolved. With 1 base removed from V and 2 bases from J, the gap between germline ends came to 9 bases. From germline, CDR1 is SGHRS and CDR2 YFSETQ. CDR3 size: 14 residues. CDR3: CASSLRASNYGYTF. CDR3 coding DNA: TGCGCCAGCAGCTTGAGGGCATCGAACTATGGCTACACCTTC.

In its sample, this clonotype was seen many times. CDR3 sequence (DNA): TGTGCCATCAGTGAGGGGGGCCGGACTGAAGCTTTCTTT. This translates into CAISEGGRTEAFF. The chain employs TRBV10-3 and TRBJ1-1, with D perhaps matching TRBD1 (6 bases). This CDR3 region has 13 residues. Trimming left V 2 bases short and J 5 bases short, with 9 bases between. The germline gives CDR1 ENHRY, CDR2 SYGVKD.

The genes are TRBV21-1 and TRBJ2-2; the table's D call TRBD1 went unverified against the DNA. TRBV21-1 is a pseudogene locus. This CDR3 has 16 residues. DNA of the CDR3: TGTGCCAGCAGCAGAGTTGTCAGGGGGAACACCGGGGAGCTGTTTTTT. Residues: CASSRVVRGNTGELFF.

This clonotype was observed many times. CDR3 loop: CASTRYTEAFF. The CDR3 region has the DNA TGTGCCAGCACTCGTTACACTGAAGCTTTCTTT. The chain combines TRBV6-6 with TRBJ1-1; D unclear. Trimming removed 7 bases from V and 3 bases from J, with 6 bases in between. Per germline, CDR1 MNHNY and CDR2 SVGAGI (reference sequence). The CDR3 is 11 residues long.